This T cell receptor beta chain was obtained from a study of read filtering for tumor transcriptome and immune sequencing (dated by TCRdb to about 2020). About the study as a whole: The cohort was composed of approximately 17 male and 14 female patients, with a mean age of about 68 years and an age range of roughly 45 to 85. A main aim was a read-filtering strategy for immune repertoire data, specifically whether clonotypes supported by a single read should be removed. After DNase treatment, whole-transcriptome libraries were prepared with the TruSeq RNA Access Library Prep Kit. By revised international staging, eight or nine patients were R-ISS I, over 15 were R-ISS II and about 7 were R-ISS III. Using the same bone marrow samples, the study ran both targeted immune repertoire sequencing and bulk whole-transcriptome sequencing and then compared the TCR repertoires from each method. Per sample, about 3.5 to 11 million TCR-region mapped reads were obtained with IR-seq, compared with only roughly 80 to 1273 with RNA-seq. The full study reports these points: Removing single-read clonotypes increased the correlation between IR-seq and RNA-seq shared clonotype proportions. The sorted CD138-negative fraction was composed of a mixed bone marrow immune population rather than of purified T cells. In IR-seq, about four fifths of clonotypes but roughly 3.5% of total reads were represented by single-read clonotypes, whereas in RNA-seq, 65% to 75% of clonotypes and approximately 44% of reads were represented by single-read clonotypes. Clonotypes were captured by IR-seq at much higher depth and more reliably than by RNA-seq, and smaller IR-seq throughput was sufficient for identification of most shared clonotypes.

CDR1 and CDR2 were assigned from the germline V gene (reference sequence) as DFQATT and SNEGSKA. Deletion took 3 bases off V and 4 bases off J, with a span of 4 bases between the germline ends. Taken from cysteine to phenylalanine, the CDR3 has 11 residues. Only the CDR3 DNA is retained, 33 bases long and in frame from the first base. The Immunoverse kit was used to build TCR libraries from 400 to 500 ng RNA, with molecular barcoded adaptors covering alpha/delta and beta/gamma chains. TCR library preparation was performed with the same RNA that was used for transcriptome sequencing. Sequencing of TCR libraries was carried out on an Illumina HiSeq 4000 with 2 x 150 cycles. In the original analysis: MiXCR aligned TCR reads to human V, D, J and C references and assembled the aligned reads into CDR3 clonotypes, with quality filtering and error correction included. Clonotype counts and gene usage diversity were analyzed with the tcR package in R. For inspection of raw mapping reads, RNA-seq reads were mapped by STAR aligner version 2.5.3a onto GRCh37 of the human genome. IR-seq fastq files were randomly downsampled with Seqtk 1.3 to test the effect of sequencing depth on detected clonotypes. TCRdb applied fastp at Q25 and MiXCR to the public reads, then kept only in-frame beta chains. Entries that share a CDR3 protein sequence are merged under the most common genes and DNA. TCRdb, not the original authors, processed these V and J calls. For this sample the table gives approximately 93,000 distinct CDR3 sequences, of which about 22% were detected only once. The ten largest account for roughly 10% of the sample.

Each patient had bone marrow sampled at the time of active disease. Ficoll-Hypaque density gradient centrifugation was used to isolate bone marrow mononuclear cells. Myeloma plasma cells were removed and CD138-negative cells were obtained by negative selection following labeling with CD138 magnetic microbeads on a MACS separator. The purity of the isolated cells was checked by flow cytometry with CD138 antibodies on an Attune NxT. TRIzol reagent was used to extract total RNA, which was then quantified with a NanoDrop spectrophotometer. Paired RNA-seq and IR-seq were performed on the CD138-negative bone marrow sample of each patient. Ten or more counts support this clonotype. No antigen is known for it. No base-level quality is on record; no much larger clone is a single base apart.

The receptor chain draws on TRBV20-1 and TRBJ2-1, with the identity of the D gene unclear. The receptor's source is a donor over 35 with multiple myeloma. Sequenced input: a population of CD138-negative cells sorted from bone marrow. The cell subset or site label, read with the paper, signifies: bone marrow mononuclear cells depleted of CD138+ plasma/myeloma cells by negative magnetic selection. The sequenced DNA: TGCAGTGCTAGCCGATACAATGAGCAGTTCTTC. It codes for CSASRYNEQFF.